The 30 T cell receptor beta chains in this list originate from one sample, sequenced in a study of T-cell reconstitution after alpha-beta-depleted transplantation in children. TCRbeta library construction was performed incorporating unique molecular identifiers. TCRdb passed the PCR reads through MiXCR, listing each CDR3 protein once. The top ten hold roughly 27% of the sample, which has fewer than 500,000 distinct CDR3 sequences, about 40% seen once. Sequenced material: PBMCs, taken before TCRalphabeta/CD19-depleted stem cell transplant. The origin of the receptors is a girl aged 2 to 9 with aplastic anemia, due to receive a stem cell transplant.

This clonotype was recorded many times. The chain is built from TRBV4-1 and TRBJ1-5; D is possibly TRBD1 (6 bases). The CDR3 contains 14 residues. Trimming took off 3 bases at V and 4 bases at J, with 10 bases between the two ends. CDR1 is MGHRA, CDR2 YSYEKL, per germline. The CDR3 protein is CASSHLQGNQPQHF. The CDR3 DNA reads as TGCGCCAGCAGCCACCTTCAGGGGAATCAGCCCCAGCATTTT.

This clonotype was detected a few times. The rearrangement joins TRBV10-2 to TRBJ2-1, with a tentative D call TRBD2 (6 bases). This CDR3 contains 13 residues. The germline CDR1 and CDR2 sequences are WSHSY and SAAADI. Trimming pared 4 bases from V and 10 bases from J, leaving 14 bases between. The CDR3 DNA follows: TGCGCCAGCAGTGTTGGAGGGCGACAAGAGCAGTTCTTC. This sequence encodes CASSVGGRQEQFF.

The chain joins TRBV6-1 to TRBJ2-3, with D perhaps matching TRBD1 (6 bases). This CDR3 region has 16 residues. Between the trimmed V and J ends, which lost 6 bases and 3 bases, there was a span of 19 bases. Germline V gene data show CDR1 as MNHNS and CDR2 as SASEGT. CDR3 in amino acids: CASSSTPQGKTDTQYF. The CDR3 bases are TGTGCCAGCAGCTCGACCCCTCAGGGGAAGACAGATACGCAGTATTTT.

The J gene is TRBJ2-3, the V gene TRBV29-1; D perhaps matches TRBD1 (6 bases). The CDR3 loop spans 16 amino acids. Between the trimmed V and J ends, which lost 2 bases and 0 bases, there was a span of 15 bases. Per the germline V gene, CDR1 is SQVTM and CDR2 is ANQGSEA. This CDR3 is CSVEFRTETSTDTQYF. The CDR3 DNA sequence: TGCAGCGTTGAATTCCGGACAGAAACTAGCACAGATACGCAGTATTTT.

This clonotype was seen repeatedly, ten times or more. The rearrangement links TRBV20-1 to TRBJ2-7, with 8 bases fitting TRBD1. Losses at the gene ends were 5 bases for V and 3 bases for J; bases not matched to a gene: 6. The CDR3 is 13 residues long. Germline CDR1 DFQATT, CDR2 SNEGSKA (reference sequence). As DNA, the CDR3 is TGCAGTGCTCAGACAGGGGTCATCTACGAGCAGTACTTC. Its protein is CSAQTGVIYEQYF.

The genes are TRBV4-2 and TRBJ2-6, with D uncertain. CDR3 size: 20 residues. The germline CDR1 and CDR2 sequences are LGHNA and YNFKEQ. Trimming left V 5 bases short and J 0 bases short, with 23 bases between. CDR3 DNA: TGTGCCAGCAGCAGGGTTTCCCCCTTTACCGCCTCCTCTGGGGCCAACGTCCTGACTTTC. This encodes CASSRVSPFTASSGANVLTF.

The CDR3 coding sequence is TGTGCCAGCAGCTTCGGACTCTCCTACAATGAGCAGTTCTTC. It is translated as CASSFGLSYNEQFF. V gene TRBV5-6 combines with J gene TRBJ2-1; possible D gene TRBD2, 5 bases. Trimming left V 2 bases short and J 0 bases short, with 6 bases between. The CDR3 totals 14 residues. Germline V gives CDR1 SGHDT, CDR2 YYEEEE.

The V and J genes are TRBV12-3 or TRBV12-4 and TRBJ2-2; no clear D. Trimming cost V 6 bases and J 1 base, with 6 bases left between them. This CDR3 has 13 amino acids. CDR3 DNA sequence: TGTGCCAGCAGGGCGTGGAACACCGGGGAGCTGTTTTTT. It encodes CASRAWNTGELFF.

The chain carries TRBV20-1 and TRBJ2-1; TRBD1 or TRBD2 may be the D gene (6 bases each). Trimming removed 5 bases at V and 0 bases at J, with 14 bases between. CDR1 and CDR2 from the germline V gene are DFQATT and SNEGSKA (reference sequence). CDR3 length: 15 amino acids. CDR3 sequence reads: CSAGPTGASYNEQFF. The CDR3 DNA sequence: TGCAGTGCTGGACCAACGGGGGCCTCCTACAATGAGCAGTTCTTC.

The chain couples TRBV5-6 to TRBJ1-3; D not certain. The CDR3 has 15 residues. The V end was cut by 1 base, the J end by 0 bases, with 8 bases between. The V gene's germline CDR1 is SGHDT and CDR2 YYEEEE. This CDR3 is CASSLFTDSGNTIYF. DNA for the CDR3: TGTGCCAGCAGCTTGTTTACAGACTCTGGAAACACCATATATTTT.

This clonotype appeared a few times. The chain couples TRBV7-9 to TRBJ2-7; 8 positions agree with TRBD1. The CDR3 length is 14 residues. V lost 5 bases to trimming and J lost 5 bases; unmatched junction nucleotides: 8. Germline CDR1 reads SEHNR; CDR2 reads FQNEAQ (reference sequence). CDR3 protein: CASSPRQGAHEQYF. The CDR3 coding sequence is TGTGCCAGCAGCCCACGGCAGGGGGCCCACGAGCAGTACTTC.

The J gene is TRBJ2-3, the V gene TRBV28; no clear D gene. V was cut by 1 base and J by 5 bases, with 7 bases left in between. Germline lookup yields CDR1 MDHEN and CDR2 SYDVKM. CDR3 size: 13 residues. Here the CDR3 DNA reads TGTGCCAGCAGTTTATACCCTGGAGATACGCAGTATTTT. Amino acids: CASSLYPGDTQYF. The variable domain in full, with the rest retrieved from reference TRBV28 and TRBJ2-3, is DVKVTQSSRYLVKRTGEKVFLECVQDMDHENMFWYRQDPGLGLRLIYFSYDVKMKEKGDIPEGYSVSREKKERFSLILESASTNQTSMYLCASSLYPGDTQYFGPGTRLTVL.

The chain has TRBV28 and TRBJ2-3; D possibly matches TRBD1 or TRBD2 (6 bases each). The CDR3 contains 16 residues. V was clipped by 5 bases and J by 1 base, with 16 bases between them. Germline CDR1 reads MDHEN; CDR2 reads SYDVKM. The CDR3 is CASSDTGTFGTDTQYF. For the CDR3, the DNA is TGTGCCAGCAGTGATACAGGGACTTTTGGCACAGATACGCAGTATTTT.

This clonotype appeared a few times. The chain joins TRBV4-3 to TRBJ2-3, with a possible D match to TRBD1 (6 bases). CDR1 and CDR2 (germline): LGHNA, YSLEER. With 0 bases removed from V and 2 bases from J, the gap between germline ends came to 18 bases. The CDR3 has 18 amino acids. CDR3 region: CASSQDPTGTLDTDTQYF. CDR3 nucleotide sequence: TGCGCCAGCAGCCAAGATCCCACAGGGACCCTTGACACAGATACGCAGTATTTT.

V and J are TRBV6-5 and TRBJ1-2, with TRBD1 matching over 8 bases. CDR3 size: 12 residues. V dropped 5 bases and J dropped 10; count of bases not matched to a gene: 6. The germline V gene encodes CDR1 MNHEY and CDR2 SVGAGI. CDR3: CASSRDRLDYTF. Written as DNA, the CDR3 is TGTGCCAGCAGTCGGGACAGGTTGGACTACACCTTC.

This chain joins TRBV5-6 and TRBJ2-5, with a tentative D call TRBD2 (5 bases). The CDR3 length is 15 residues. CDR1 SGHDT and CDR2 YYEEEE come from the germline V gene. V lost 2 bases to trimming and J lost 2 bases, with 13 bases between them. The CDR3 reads CASSFRRRLQETQYF. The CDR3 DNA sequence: TGTGCCAGCAGCTTCAGGAGGCGCCTTCAAGAGACCCAGTACTTC.

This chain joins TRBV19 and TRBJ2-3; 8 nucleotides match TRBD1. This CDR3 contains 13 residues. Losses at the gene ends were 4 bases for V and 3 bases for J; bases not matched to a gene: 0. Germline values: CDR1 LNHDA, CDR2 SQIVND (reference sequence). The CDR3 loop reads CASSNRGTDTQYF. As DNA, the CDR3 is TGTGCCAGTAGTAACAGGGGGACAGATACGCAGTATTTT.

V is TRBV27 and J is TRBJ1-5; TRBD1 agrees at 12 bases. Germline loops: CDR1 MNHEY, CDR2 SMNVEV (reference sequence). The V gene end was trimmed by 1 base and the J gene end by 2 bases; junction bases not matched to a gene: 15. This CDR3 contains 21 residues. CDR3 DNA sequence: TGTGCCAGCAGTTTATTCTTCCCGCCGGGACAGGGGGCTCGGGGCAATCAGCCCCAGCATTTT. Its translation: CASSLFFPPGQGARGNQPQHF.

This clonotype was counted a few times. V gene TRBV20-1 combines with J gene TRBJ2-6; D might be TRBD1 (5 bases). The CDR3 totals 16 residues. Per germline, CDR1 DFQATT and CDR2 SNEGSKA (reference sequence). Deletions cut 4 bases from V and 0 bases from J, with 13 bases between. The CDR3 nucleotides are TGCAGTGCTATGGTTCAGGGCCCCTCTGGGGCCAACGTCCTGACTTTC. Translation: CSAMVQGPSGANVLTF.

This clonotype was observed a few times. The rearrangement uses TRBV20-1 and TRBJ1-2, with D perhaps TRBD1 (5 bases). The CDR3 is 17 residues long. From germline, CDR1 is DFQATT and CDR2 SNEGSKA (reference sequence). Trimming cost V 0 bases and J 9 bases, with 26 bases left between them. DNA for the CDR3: TGCAGTGCTAGAGATCCTATCCAGGACGGGGCCTTTAGGAGCTACACCTTC. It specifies CSARDPIQDGAFRSYTF.

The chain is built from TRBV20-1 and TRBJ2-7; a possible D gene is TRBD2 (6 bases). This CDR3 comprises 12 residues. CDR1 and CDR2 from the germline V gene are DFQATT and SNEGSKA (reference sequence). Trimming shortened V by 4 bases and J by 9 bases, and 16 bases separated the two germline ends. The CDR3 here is CSANGGRMRQYF. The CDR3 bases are TGCAGTGCTAATGGAGGGAGGATGAGGCAGTACTTC.

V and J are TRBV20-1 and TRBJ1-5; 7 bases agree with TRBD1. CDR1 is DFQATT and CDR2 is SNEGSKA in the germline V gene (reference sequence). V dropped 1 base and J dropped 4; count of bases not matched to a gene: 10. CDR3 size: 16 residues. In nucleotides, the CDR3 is TGCAGTGCTAGAGGTGGCAGGGGGTTGGGGAATCAGCCCCAGCATTTT. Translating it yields CSARGGRGLGNQPQHF.

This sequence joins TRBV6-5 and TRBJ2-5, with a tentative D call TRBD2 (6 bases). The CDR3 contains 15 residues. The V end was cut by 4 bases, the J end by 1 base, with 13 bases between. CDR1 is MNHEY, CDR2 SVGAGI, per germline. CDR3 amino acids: CASSSRGEVQETQYF. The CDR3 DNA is TGTGCCAGCAGTTCTCGCGGGGAGGTCCAAGAGACCCAGTACTTC.

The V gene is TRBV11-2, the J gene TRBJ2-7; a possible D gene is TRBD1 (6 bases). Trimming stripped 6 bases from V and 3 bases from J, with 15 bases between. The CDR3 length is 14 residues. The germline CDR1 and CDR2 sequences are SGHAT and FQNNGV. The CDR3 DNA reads TGTGCCAGCAGAGTGGGGCAGGGGCTCTACGAGCAGTACTTC. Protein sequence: CASRVGQGLYEQYF.

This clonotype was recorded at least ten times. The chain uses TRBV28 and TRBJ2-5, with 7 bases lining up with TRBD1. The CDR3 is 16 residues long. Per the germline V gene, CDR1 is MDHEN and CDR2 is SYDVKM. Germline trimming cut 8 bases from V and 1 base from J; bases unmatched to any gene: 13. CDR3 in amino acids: CASQPTQGSGQETQYF. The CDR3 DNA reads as TGTGCCAGCCAACCCACACAGGGGAGCGGCCAAGAGACCCAGTACTTC.

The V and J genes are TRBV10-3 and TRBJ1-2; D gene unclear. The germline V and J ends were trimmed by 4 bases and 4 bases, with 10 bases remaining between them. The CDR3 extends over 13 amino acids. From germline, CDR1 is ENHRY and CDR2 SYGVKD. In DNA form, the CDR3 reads TGTGCCATCAGTGGCGCGGGTCTCTATGGCTACACCTTC. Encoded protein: CAISGAGLYGYTF.

This CDR3 is CSARDQTGFNQPQHF. Here the CDR3 DNA reads TGCAGTGCTAGAGATCAGACAGGGTTCAATCAGCCCCAGCATTTT. The chain couples TRBV20-1 to TRBJ1-5; TRBD1 aligns across 7 bases. With 0 bases clipped from V and 3 bases from J, the junction kept 5 bases outside the gene matches. Germline CDR1 reads DFQATT; CDR2 reads SNEGSKA (reference sequence). The length of the CDR3 is 15 residues.

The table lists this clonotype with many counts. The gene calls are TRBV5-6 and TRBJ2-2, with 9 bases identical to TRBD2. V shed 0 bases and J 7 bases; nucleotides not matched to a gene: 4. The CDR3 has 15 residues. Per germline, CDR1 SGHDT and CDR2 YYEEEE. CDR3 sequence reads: CASSLGTSAIGELFF. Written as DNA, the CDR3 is TGTGCCAGCAGCTTGGGGACTAGCGCGATCGGGGAGCTGTTTTTT. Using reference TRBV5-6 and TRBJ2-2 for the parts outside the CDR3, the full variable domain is DAGVTQSPTHLIKTRGQQVTLRCSPKSGHDTVSWYQQALGQGPQFIFQYYEEEERQRGNFPDRFSGHQFPNYSSELNVNALLLGDSALYLCASSLGTSAIGELFFGEGSRLTVL.

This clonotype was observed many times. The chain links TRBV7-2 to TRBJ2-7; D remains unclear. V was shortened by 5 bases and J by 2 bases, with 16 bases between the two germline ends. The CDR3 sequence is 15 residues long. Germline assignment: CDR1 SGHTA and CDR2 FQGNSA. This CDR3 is CASSAALLPTYEQYF. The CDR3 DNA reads TGTGCCAGCAGCGCTGCCCTGCTCCCAACCTACGAGCAGTACTTC.

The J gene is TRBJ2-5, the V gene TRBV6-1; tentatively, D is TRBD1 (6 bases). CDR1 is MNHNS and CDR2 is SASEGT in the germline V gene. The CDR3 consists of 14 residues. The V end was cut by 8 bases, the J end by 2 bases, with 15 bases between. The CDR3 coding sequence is TGTGCCAGCCTGGCGGACAGTGTGCAAGAGACCCAGTACTTC. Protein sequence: CASLADSVQETQYF.